One sample yielded the 30 T cell receptor beta chains listed below, sequenced in a study of T cell repertoires in cytomegalovirus infection (dated by TCRdb to about 2019). The listed sequencing device is Illumina HiSeq 1500. The raw public data were reprocessed by TCRdb itself: fastp quality trimming at Q25, MiXCR clonotype calling, in-frame beta chains only. Every entry covers one CDR3 protein and lists the most common genes and DNA from its rows. This sample comprises under 200,000 distinct CDR3 sequences, about 20% of them detected only once. Of the sample, 20% to 30% falls within the top ten clones. Antigens of these TCRs are unknown. This specimen's treatment or condition label, per the study, means: in vitro stimulation with specific CMV peptide epitopes to enrich CMV-specific T cells. Source: CD8+ T cells from cultured PBMCs, taken from culture after CMV antigen stimulation. The receptors were gathered from a human donor in good health (CMV status not recorded). Some clones in this sample may be carry-over from other donors' samples.

This clonotype was seen a few times. Here the CDR3 reads CASSLEARGFYNEQFF. The CDR3 region has the DNA TGTGCCAGCAGCTTAGAGGCCAGGGGATTCTACAATGAGCAGTTCTTC. The V and J genes are TRBV7-2 and TRBJ2-1; maybe TRBD1 (6 bases). Germline values: CDR1 SGHTA, CDR2 FQGNSA. The CDR3 runs to 16 residues. The ends were cut back, 1 base at V and 3 bases at J, with 13 bases in the middle.

This chain uses TRBV7-9 with TRBJ2-7; 9 bases map to TRBD2. Germline V gives CDR1 SEHNR, CDR2 FQNEAQ (reference sequence). CDR3 length equals 17 residues. Germline trimming cut 4 bases from V and 0 bases from J; bases unmatched to any gene: 10. CDR3 DNA sequence: TGTGCCAGCAGCTCGCCTATAGCGGGGGAGAGCTCCTACGAGCAGTACTTC. It is translated as CASSSPIAGESSYEQYF.

This clonotype came up a few times. The rearrangement links TRBV4-3 to TRBJ1-5, with D unclear. The CDR3 is 15 amino acids. V lost 4 bases and J lost 3, with 13 bases in between. Germline CDR1 LGHNA, CDR2 YSLEER. The CDR3 region is CASSLARTLNQPQHF. Written as DNA, the CDR3 is TGCGCCAGCAGCCTCGCCAGGACCCTCAATCAGCCCCAGCATTTT.

CDR3 residues: CASSLGLAGNTEAFF. CDR3 nucleotides: TGTGCCAGCAGCTTAGGGCTCGCGGGGAACACTGAAGCTTTCTTT. The genes are TRBV7-9 and TRBJ1-1; no definite D call. The CDR3 totals 15 residues. V gave up 1 base and J gave up 1 base, with 10 bases separating them. The germline V gene has CDR1 SEHNR and CDR2 FQNEAQ (reference sequence).

This chain links TRBV7-2 with TRBJ1-2, with D perhaps matching TRBD1 (5 bases). The CDR3 sequence is 10 residues long. Between the trimmed V and J ends, which lost 7 bases and 7 bases, there was a span of 7 bases. From germline, CDR1 is SGHTA and CDR2 FQGNSA. The CDR3 DNA is TGTGCCAGCATTGGGGGTGGCTACACCTTC. Translating gives CASIGGGYTF.

The chain has TRBV9 and TRBJ2-1, with no clear D. There are 12 residues in the CDR3. The germline V and J ends were trimmed by 2 bases and 7 bases, with 7 bases remaining between them. The V gene's germline CDR1 is SGDLS and CDR2 YYNGEE. CDR3 sequence (DNA): TGTGCCAGCAGCGTTGCGGTTAATGAGCAGTTCTTC. Protein sequence: CASSVAVNEQFF.

This clonotype has just one count. The chain couples TRBV9 to TRBJ1-2; D is undetermined. V lost 0 bases and J lost 5, with 11 bases in between. In germline, CDR1 is SGDLS, CDR2 YYNGEE. This CDR3 has 14 amino acids. The CDR3 nucleotides read TGTGCCAGCAGCGTAGGCGGGGTGGGATATGGCTACACCTTC. Its protein product is CASSVGGVGYGYTF.

The gene calls are TRBV7-9 and TRBJ1-1, with D possibly TRBD1 on 5 matching bases. Germline-derived CDR1 and CDR2 are SEHNR and FQNEAQ (reference sequence). The CDR3 sequence is 14 residues long. With 0 bases removed from V and 3 bases from J, the gap between germline ends came to 8 bases. DNA of the CDR3: TGTGCCAGCAGCTTAGCGTTAGGGGACACTGAAGCTTTCTTT. Translation: CASSLALGDTEAFF.

This clonotype was recorded many times. The chain uses TRBV7-9 and TRBJ2-1; D not resolved. From germline, CDR1 is SEHNR and CDR2 FQNEAQ (reference sequence). The CDR3 has 10 residues. The germline V and J ends were trimmed by 3 bases and 10 bases, with 4 bases remaining between them. CDR3 protein: CASSFLEQFF. For the CDR3, the DNA is TGTGCCAGCAGCTTTTTAGAGCAGTTCTTC.

This chain connects TRBV4-1 to TRBJ1-1; possible D gene TRBD1, 5 bases. Trimming took 4 bases from V and 1 from J, leaving 19 bases between them. This CDR3 comprises 17 residues. Looked up from germline, CDR1 is MGHRA and CDR2 is YSYEKL. The CDR3 region is CASSPPGVRMENTEAFF. CDR3 DNA: TGCGCCAGCAGCCCCCCGGGGGTCAGAATGGAGAACACTGAAGCTTTCTTT.

The chain carries TRBV5-1 and TRBJ2-7; D assignment may be TRBD1 or TRBD2 (5 bases each). V lost 3 bases, J lost 5 bases, and 15 bases lay in between. The CDR3 loop spans 14 amino acids. Germline V lookup: CDR1 SGHRS, CDR2 YFSETQ. The CDR3 DNA follows: TGCGCCAGCAGCTCGGAAGGGGACGCGGACGAGCAGTACTTC. Translating gives CASSSEGDADEQYF.

This clonotype was counted only a few times. The chain uses TRBV7-2 and TRBJ1-1, with unresolved D. Germline CDR1 SGHTA, CDR2 FQGNSA. The length of the CDR3 is 17 residues. Between the trimmed V and J ends, which lost 5 bases and 0 bases, there was a span of 19 bases. CDR3 region: CASSELGLRTMNTEAFF. The CDR3 DNA reads as TGTGCCAGCAGCGAATTAGGGCTGAGAACAATGAACACTGAAGCTTTCTTT.

This clonotype was counted between two and nine times. The chain links TRBV6-5 to TRBJ2-1; 7 positions agree with TRBD1. The CDR3 runs 15 residues. CDR1 is MNHEY, CDR2 SVGAGI, per germline. The trim removed 0 bases at V and 4 bases at J, leaving 3 bases unmatched. In DNA, the CDR3 is TGTGCCAGCAGTTACTCAGGGGGCGAATACAATGAGCAGTTCTTC. Translation: CASSYSGGEYNEQFF.

V usage is TRBV7-8 and J usage is TRBJ1-5, with D possibly matching TRBD1 (6 bases). Trimming removed 5 bases from V and 4 bases from J, with 15 bases in between. This CDR3 has 15 amino acids. CDR1 SGHVS and CDR2 FQNEAQ come from the germline V gene. CDR3 nucleotides: TGTGCCAGCAGCCCTACAGGGATTGGAAATCAGCCCCAGCATTTT. Protein product: CASSPTGIGNQPQHF.

The chain joins TRBV7-3 to TRBJ2-5, with 10 bases that match TRBD2. The junction had 5 bases not matched to a gene; V was cut back by 5 bases and J by 5 bases. In germline, CDR1 is SGHTA, CDR2 FQGTGA. The CDR3 is made up of 14 amino acids. Written as DNA, the CDR3 is TGTGCCAGCAGCGTTAGCGGGGGGATGGAGACCCAGTACTTC. This codes for CASSVSGGMETQYF.

This clonotype has only a few counts. V usage is TRBV5-1 and J usage is TRBJ2-7; weak D call: TRBD2 (8 bases). The ends were cut back, 6 bases at V and 0 bases at J, with 13 bases in the middle. CDR1 and CDR2 (germline): SGHRS, YFSETQ. The length of the CDR3 is 14 residues. CDR3 bases: TGCGCCAGCACAGGGGGGACTAGCTCCTACGAGCAGTACTTC. It is translated as CASTGGTSSYEQYF.

This chain joins TRBV3-1 and TRBJ2-7, with D possibly matching TRBD1 (6 bases). V shed 1 base and J shed 2 bases, with 15 bases lying between them. This CDR3 spans 16 amino acids. The germline V gene has CDR1 LGHDT and CDR2 YNNKEL (reference sequence). The CDR3 DNA is TGTGCCAGCAGCCAAGGCCTTCCGACAGGACCCTACGAGCAGTACTTC. As protein: CASSQGLPTGPYEQYF.

The genes are TRBV9 and TRBJ1-2; a possible D gene is TRBD1 (6 bases). This CDR3 is 15 amino acids long. Germline values: CDR1 SGDLS, CDR2 YYNGEE. Trimming removed 1 base from V and 5 bases from J, with 15 bases in between. The CDR3 coding sequence is TGTGCCAGCAGCGTACTCGGGACACCTGGATATGGCTACACCTTC. Amino acid sequence: CASSVLGTPGYGYTF.

J is TRBJ2-5 and V is TRBV7-2; 13 nucleotides agree with TRBD2. V was clipped by 6 bases and J by 0 bases; unmatched bases: 1. CDR3 length: 15 residues. Germline values: CDR1 SGHTA, CDR2 FQGNSA. The DNA for the CDR3 is TGTGCCAGCAGGACTAGCGGGGGGTACCAAGAGACCCAGTACTTC. Translating gives CASRTSGGYQETQYF.

This rearrangement joins TRBV6-8 to TRBJ1-4; 8 positions agree with TRBD1. The trim removed 4 bases at V and 8 bases at J, leaving 12 bases unmatched. The CDR3 has 16 amino acids. Germline V gives CDR1 MNHGY, CDR2 SAAAGT. CDR3 amino acids: CASSSTTGTGGEKLFF. CDR3 sequence (DNA): TGTGCCAGCAGTTCTACAACCGGGACAGGAGGAGAAAAACTGTTTTTT.

This clonotype occurred many times. The chain combines TRBV7-8 with TRBJ2-5; D perhaps matches TRBD1 (6 bases). Germline-derived CDR1 and CDR2 are SGHVS and FQNEAQ. This CDR3 region has 20 residues. Trimming removed 5 bases from V and 4 bases from J, with 32 bases in between. CDR3 bases: TGTGCCAGCAGCCCGGTGGATTTGAAGGGGGATTCGGATTTGGGAGAGACCCAGTACTTC. It yields the protein CASSPVDLKGDSDLGETQYF.

This rearrangement joins TRBV27 to TRBJ2-7; D remains ambiguous. The germline V gene encodes CDR1 MNHEY and CDR2 SMNVEV (reference sequence). Trimming left V 5 bases short and J 1 base short, with 9 bases between. The CDR3 spans 13 residues. DNA of the CDR3: TGTGCCAGCAGTCACAAGACGTCCTACGAGCAGTACTTC. Translating gives CASSHKTSYEQYF.

The CDR3: CASSWLDEQFF. The CDR3 region has the DNA TGTGCCAGCAGTTGGTTGGATGAGCAGTTCTTC. The J gene is TRBJ2-1, the V gene TRBV12-3 or TRBV12-4; no definite D call. The CDR3 is 11 amino acids. Trimming stripped 4 bases from V and 8 bases from J, with 6 bases between.

V is TRBV7-8 and J is TRBJ2-7; the D gene is possibly TRBD2 (5 bases). V lost 8 bases and J 4 bases, leaving 21 bases between the germline ends. Germline CDR1 SGHVS, CDR2 FQNEAQ. The CDR3 runs to 15 residues. In nucleotides, the CDR3 is TGTGCCAGCCTTACTTTGGCCGGAGGTTCTTACGAGCAGTACTTC. Protein sequence: CASLTLAGGSYEQYF.

The chain has TRBV7-6 and TRBJ1-6; 7 bases align to TRBD1. The V gene end was trimmed by 4 bases and the J gene end by 7 bases; junction bases not matched to a gene: 7. The CDR3 consists of 15 residues. Germline CDR1 and CDR2: SGHVS and FNYEAQ. The CDR3 nucleotides read TGTGCCAGCAGCTCTATACAGGGGTGGAATTCACCCCTCCACTTT. This translates into CASSSIQGWNSPLHF.

V and J are TRBV7-2 and TRBJ1-3; unclear D gene. This CDR3 has 11 amino acids. V was pared by 2 bases and J by 11 bases, with 7 bases between. Per the germline V gene, CDR1 is SGHTA and CDR2 is FQGNSA. The CDR3 DNA reads TGTGCCAGCAGCTTATGGGGTCCCATATATTTT. Its protein product is CASSLWGPIYF.

This clonotype was counted a few times. This chain joins TRBV6-4 and TRBJ2-1, with a possible D match to TRBD2 (5 bases). CDR3 length: 16 amino acids. Deletions cut 3 bases from V and 1 base from J, with 13 bases between. Germline lookup yields CDR1 MRHNA and CDR2 SNTAGT. The CDR3 nucleotides read TGTGCCAGCAGTGATTCGGCTAGCCCGTCCTACAATGAGCAGTTCTTC. Translation: CASSDSASPSYNEQFF.

This clonotype was counted between two and nine times. The rearrangement links TRBV9 to TRBJ1-2; D might be TRBD1 (6 bases). CDR1 and CDR2 from the germline V gene are SGDLS and YYNGEE. The CDR3 contains 14 residues. The germline V and J ends were trimmed by 4 bases and 2 bases, with 12 bases remaining between them. The DNA for the CDR3 is TGTGCCAGCAGCCCCCCCGGGGGCAACTATGGCTACACCTTC. Translating gives CASSPPGGNYGYTF.

The table lists this clonotype with a few counts. V and J are TRBV7-2 and TRBJ1-5; no clear D gene. The ends were cut back, 1 base at V and 0 bases at J, with 10 bases in the middle. The CDR3 is made up of 16 amino acids. Germline values: CDR1 SGHTA, CDR2 FQGNSA. The CDR3 DNA reads TGTGCCAGCAGCTTAGAAGGCACCTATAGCAATCAGCCCCAGCATTTT. Its translation: CASSLEGTYSNQPQHF.

The CDR3 DNA sequence: TGTGCCAGCATGTGGATACCGGGACAGGGTAATTCACCCCTCCACTTT. Translation: CASMWIPGQGNSPLHF. The V call is TRBV6-2 or TRBV6-3, the J call TRBJ1-6, with TRBD1 identical over 9 bases. Germline V gives CDR1 MNHEY, CDR2 SVGEGT. The CDR3 sequence is 16 residues long. The J segment lost 6 bases and the V segment lost 7 bases, leaving 10 bases of the junction unmatched.